A selection of T cell receptor beta chains follows, all from one sample in a study of cytomegalovirus exposure and HLA in healthy donors. The method was immunoSEQ multiplex PCR; TCRdb's version includes in-frame clones alone and lacks a portion of them. The repertoire includes over 100,000 clones, 77% of them detected once, and roughly 1.3% sits in the top ten. Sequencing was done on a sample of PBMCs. The receptors originated from a woman in her thirties or forties in good health and CMV-seronegative. Both conserved end residues are part of each CDR3. The D gene is left open where the match is weak. Expanded clones get a size class; other rows say once, few or many, or leave the size out.

TRBJ1-1	few	TRBV27	TRBD1	CASSLQGDTEAFF	TGTGCCAGCAGTTTACAGGGGGACACTGAAGCTTTCTTT
TRBJ2-2	-	TRBV5-1	TRBD1	CASEETGFGSGELFF	TGCGCCAGCGAGGAGACAGGGTTCGGGTCCGGGGAGCTGTTTTTT
TRBJ1-2	-	TRBV19	-	CAPEWGPDYGYTF	TGTGCCCCAGAATGGGGGCCAGACTATGGCTACACCTTC
TRBJ2-1	-	TRBV7-3	TRBD1	CASSTNRDRGANEQFF	TGTGCCAGCAGTACCAACCGGGACAGGGGAGCGAATGAGCAGTTCTTC
TRBJ1-1	-	TRBV9	TRBD1	CASSAGDRGWTEAFF	TGTGCCAGCAGCGCCGGGGACAGGGGGTGGACTGAAGCTTTCTTT
TRBJ2-1	few	TRBV7-2	TRBD2	CASSSLAGGRGEQFF	TGTGCCAGCAGCTCATTAGCGGGGGGGCGAGGTGAGCAGTTCTTC
TRBJ1-3	-	TRBV7-9	-	CASSEQARSGNTIYF	TGTGCCAGCAGCGAACAGGCCCGCTCTGGAAACACCATATATTTT
TRBJ2-7	-	TRBV18	-	CASSPQGSGEQYF	TGTGCCAGCTCACCACAAGGTTCGGGGGAGCAGTACTTC
TRBJ2-7	-	TRBV6-1	TRBD1	CASSLTGTGAYEQYF	TGTGCCAGCAGTTTGACCGGGACAGGGGCCTACGAGCAGTACTTC
TRBJ2-1	-	TRBV6-5	TRBD2	CASSGTRYNEQFF	TGTGCCAGCAGTGGGACTAGGTACAATGAGCAGTTCTTC
TRBJ2-1	once	TRBV9	TRBD1	CASSVAGQGDNEQFF	TGTGCCAGCAGCGTAGCTGGTCAGGGGGACAATGAGCAGTTCTTC
TRBJ2-3	-	TRBV27	-	CASRNPGSTDTQYF	TGTGCCAGCAGGAATCCGGGTTCCACAGATACGCAGTATTTT
TRBJ1-4	few	TRBV25-1	-	CASSEGGGRPNEKLFF	TGTGCCAGCAGTGAGGGGGGAGGGAGACCTAATGAAAAACTGTTTTTT
TRBJ2-5	-	TRBV2	TRBD1	CASRGQAQETQYF	TGTGCCAGCAGGGGACAGGCACAAGAGACCCAGTACTTC
TRBJ2-7	-	TRBV5-4	-	CASSDTRGGYEQYF	TGTGCCAGCAGCGACACCCGGGGAGGCTACGAGCAGTACTTC
TRBJ2-3	once	TRBV28	-	CASSFLIGGERVPFGTDTQYF	TGTGCCAGCAGTTTCCTTATAGGGGGCGAGCGGGTCCCATTCGGCACAGATACGCAGTATTTT
TRBJ2-7	-	TRBV11-2	TRBD1	CASSLTGDEQYF	TGTGCCAGCAGCTTGACAGGGGACGAGCAGTACTTC
TRBJ1-5	-	TRBV7-9	-	CASSLTAQPQHF	TGTGCCAGCAGCTTAACTGCTCAGCCCCAGCATTTT
TRBJ2-7	-	TRBV7-9	-	CASSSYSYEQYF	TGTGCCAGCAGTTCATACAGTTACGAGCAGTACTTC
TRBJ1-2	once	TRBV6-5	-	CASSYSVGQNYGYTF	TGTGCCAGCAGTTATTCGGTGGGACAAAACTATGGCTACACCTTC
TRBJ1-2	-	TRBV19	TRBD1	CASSIGDRYPANYGYTF	TGTGCCAGTAGTATAGGGGACAGATACCCAGCTAACTATGGCTACACCTTC
TRBJ1-1	-	TRBV4-3	TRBD1	CASSHLGQGSEAFF	TGCGCCAGCAGCCACTTGGGACAGGGATCTGAAGCTTTCTTT
TRBJ2-5	-	TRBV25-1	-	CASSEYISASETQYF	TGTGCCAGCAGTGAATATATTAGTGCCTCAGAGACCCAGTACTTC